Listed below are T cell receptor beta chains from one sample, sequenced in a study of vaccination effects on CD4 cells after COVID-19. Clones were read by immunoSEQ multiplex PCR, and TCRdb kept only the in-frame ones, dropping some. The sample includes 73,000 or so clones, around 78% seen only once; the top ten take 10%. The antigens for these receptors are not known. Sequences were derived from CD4+ T cells from PBMCs cultured with SARS-CoV-2 spike peptides, sampled before COVID-19 vaccination. The receptor source for this set is a human donor who received a COVID-19 vaccine. Both conserved end residues are part of each CDR3. A D gene is named only where the DNA matches it firmly. Not all rows give a size; the values are once, few, many and, for expanded clones, a class.

clone_size j_call d_call v_call cdr3_aa cdr3_nt
- TRBJ2-3 - TRBV7-2 CASSLGGPPGDTQYF TGTGCCAGCAGCTTAGGGGGGCCCCCAGGAGATACGCAGTATTTT
- TRBJ2-3 TRBD1 TRBV6-5 CASKYPGTGADTQYF TGTGCCAGCAAATACCCCGGGACAGGGGCAGATACGCAGTATTTT
- TRBJ2-1 TRBD1 TRBV7-2 CASSLNRGRAEQFF TGTGCCAGCAGCCTGAACAGGGGGCGAGCTGAGCAGTTCTTC
- TRBJ2-6 - TRBV5-1 CASSATGSGANVLTF TGCGCCAGCAGCGCGACGGGGTCTGGGGCCAACGTCCTGACTTTC
- TRBJ1-1 TRBD1 TRBV30 CACHPGQSTEAFF TGTGCTTGCCACCCGGGACAGAGCACTGAAGCTTTCTTT
- TRBJ1-1 - TRBV15 CATSRDMNTEAFF TGTGCCACCAGCAGGGACATGAACACTGAAGCTTTCTTT
- TRBJ1-6 - TRBV5-6 CASSLVAGDSPLHF TGTGCCAGCAGCTTGGTGGCAGGGGACTCACCCCTCCACTTT
- TRBJ2-5 TRBD2 TRBV30 CACVAGGAETQYF TGTGCCTGTGTAGCGGGGGGGGCTGAGACCCAGTACTTC
- TRBJ2-2 - TRBV18 CASSPVIEWSGELFF TGTGCCAGCTCACCCGTTATAGAGTGGTCCGGGGAGCTGTTTTTT
few TRBJ2-4 - TRBV4-1 CASSQVVARQNIQYF TGCGCCAGCAGCCAAGTGGTGGCTCGCCAAAACATTCAGTACTTC
- TRBJ2-5 TRBD2 TRBV2 CASSRDPGGETQYF TGTGCCAGCAGCCGGGACCCGGGAGGGGAGACCCAGTACTTC
few TRBJ1-1 - TRBV5-4 CASSLGGVGTEAFF TGTGCCAGCAGCTTGGGGGGGGTGGGCACTGAAGCTTTCTTT
- TRBJ1-5 - TRBV5-1 CASRTGLALISNQPQHF TGCGCCAGCAGAACTGGTCTAGCTCTGATTAGCAATCAGCCCCAGCATTTT
few TRBJ1-2 - TRBV10-1 CASMVGPPPSGYTF TGCGCCAGCATGGTGGGTCCTCCGCCCTCTGGCTACACCTTC
- TRBJ1-4 - TRBV15 CATDSGAEEKLFF TGTGCCACCGATTCGGGGGCCGAAGAAAAACTGTTTTTT
- TRBJ1-4 - TRBV19 CASSIFAMGEKLFF TGTGCCAGTAGTATCTTCGCAATGGGTGAAAAACTGTTTTTT
- TRBJ2-1 TRBD2 TRBV9 CASSVSPSGGQNEQFF TGTGCCAGCAGCGTATCACCGAGCGGGGGGCAAAATGAGCAGTTCTTC
- TRBJ1-2 - TRBV9 CASSVFTSGLGDGYTF TGTGCCAGCAGCGTTTTCACGTCAGGGCTGGGAGATGGCTACACCTTC
once TRBJ2-5 - TRBV7-2 CASIMGGGASKTQYF TGTGCCAGCATTATGGGCGGGGGCGCATCAAAGACCCAGTACTTC
- TRBJ1-4 - TRBV2 CASHPTGPNEKLFF TGTGCCAGTCACCCCACGGGTCCAAATGAAAAACTGTTTTTT